This T cell receptor (beta chain) comes out of a study of shared clonotypes between healthy human individuals. TCRdb's copy holds only in-frame clones and misses some; the assay was immunoSEQ multiplex PCR. Of 800,000 or so clones listed, 96% are singletons. V was pared by 2 bases and J by 8 bases, with 14 bases between. The CDR3 runs to 14 residues. Looked up from germline, CDR1 is SGHRS and CDR2 is YFSETQ. CD45RO-negative CD8 cells positively selected for CCR7 made up the naive population, which excluded terminally differentiated effector memory CD45RA+ cells. Each of the donors was a healthy adult who was HIV-negative and had not had a recent acute infection or vaccination.

Sequenced sample: naive CD8+ T cells sorted from blood. The TCR was taken from a man between 25 and 39 years old in good health. The chain employs TRBV5-1 and TRBJ2-4, with TRBD2 as a possible D gene (6 bases). CDR3 loop: CASSLGAGRHIQYF. Written as DNA, the CDR3 is TGCGCCAGCAGCTTAGGGGCGGGACGGCACATTCAGTACTTC.